This entry describes one T cell receptor (beta chain). Sequencing used immunoSEQ multiplex PCR; TCRdb keeps in-frame clones, though not all of them. Of nearly 200,000 clones in the sample, about 86% were seen once. The data are from a study of blood T cell repertoires in COVID-19. The CDR3 consists of 15 residues. The germline CDR1 and CDR2 sequences are LNHNV and YYDKDF (reference sequence). After removal of 5 bases from V and 5 bases from J, the junction contained 10 bases not matched to a gene. The chain uses TRBV15 and TRBJ2-7, with 9 positions matching TRBD1. Source material: PBMCs or T cells enriched from blood (not recorded which). The receptor was isolated from a man aged 35 to 55 who had recovered from COVID-19. The CDR3, as DNA: TGTGCCACCAGCGCTGGGACAGGGAGTACAGACGAGCAGTACTTC. This encodes CATSAGTGSTDEQYF.